This T cell receptor (beta chain) emerged from a study of post-analysis software for immune sequencing data. Study-level background: Both relapsing-remitting and secondary progressive multiple sclerosis featured among the disease courses, as did progressive-relapsing multiple sclerosis.

Each TCR beta cDNA library carried unique molecular identifiers. Each batch of about 0.9 to 10 million T cells produced approximately 470,000 cDNA molecules. A single record per CDR3 protein comes from TCRdb applying MiXCR to the PCR reads. The sample has 450,000 to 650,000 distinct CDR3 sequences, 44% seen once. The study, taken as a whole, reports: Five TRBV segments occurring more often in patients than controls included TRBV5-6, TRBV5-1 and TRBV20-1. Normalized Chao1 diversity was significantly reduced in patients versus controls.

Trimming removed 3 bases from V and 10 bases from J, with 10 bases in between. CDR1 MNHEY and CDR2 SMNVEV come from the germline V gene (reference sequence). The CDR3 consists of 13 residues. In its sample, this clonotype was seen a few times. Its cognate antigen is unknown. The chain uses TRBV27 and TRBJ1-6; D might be TRBD1 (6 bases). The sequence was obtained from a girl aged 10-17 years with multiple sclerosis. Sequencing used blood. The CDR3 region is CASSLRGGSPLHF. DNA for the CDR3: TGTGCCAGCAGTTTGAGGGGGGGGTCACCCCTCCACTTT.